This TCR beta chain appears in the sequencing data of a study of shared clonotypes between healthy human individuals. Looked up from germline, CDR1 is SGHTS and CDR2 is YDEGEE. The CDR3 totals 16 residues. Trimming removed 0 bases at V and 0 bases at J, with 11 bases between. Study findings and constraints: Relative to memory subsets, naive subsets generally showed larger estimated richness.

Libraries were prepared by immunoSEQ multiplex PCR; TCRdb keeps only in-frame clonotypes and omits some of them. The table has some 1,600,000 clones, 95% to 99% seen once. About this clone itself: The antigen is not known.

This sequence originates from a young man in good health. The chain is built from TRBV5-8 and TRBJ2-3; D call uncertain. The sequenced sample was naive CD4+ T cells sorted from blood. Subset noted: CD45RA+ positively selected. In DNA, the CDR3 is TGTGCCAGCAGCTTGGCCGTCGGTAGCAGCACAGATACGCAGTATTTT. Amino acids: CASSLAVGSSTDTQYF.